This entry features one T cell receptor (beta chain) sequence. The antigen is undetermined. CDR1 and CDR2 (germline): MNHEY, SMNVEV (reference sequence). The ends were cut back, 5 bases at V and 2 bases at J, with 7 bases in the middle. CDR3 length equals 13 residues. These data are taken from a study of T cell responses to AZD1222 COVID-19 vaccine. Broader study findings: Epitopes outside B.1.351 and B.1.1.7 mutated regions reportedly drew nearly half of spike TCRs. Regions 160-218 and 743-854 held dominance among vaccine-associated CD4 TCRs, which spanned spike.

Using immunoSEQ multiplex PCR, the repertoire was profiled, and TCRdb retains in-frame clones only, with some absent. The repertoire has 150,000 to 200,000 clones, 80% to 95% of them found once; the top ten carry 1.5% to 2%. The chain employs TRBV27 and TRBJ1-5; D gene uncertain. Sequencing was performed on peripheral blood, taken 28 days after the second AZD1222 dose. The clonotype comes from an adult who received the AZD1222 COVID-19 vaccine. The CDR3 here is CASSPGRNQPQHF. The CDR3 nucleotides read TGTGCCAGCAGTCCGGGCCGCAATCAGCCCCAGCATTTT.